These 8 T cell receptor beta chains were all obtained from the same sample, sequenced in a study of regulatory T cells in long-lasting Graves disease (dated by TCRdb to the early 2020s). Library preparation was by multiplex PCR. Data came from an Illumina HiSeq 4000. To build TCR beta libraries, CDR3 regions were amplified by Arm-PCR using iRepertoire HTBI primers. In-frame beta chains were kept once TCRdb had trimmed the public reads at Q25 with fastp and called clones with MiXCR. Every distinct CDR3 protein forms one entry, paired with its most common genes and DNA. For this sample the table gives 350,000 to 550,000 distinct CDR3 sequences, of which roughly 15% were detected only once. The ten largest clones take up 20% to 25% of the sample. This sample's time point label indicates: newly diagnosed GD, antithyroid drugs for less than 3 months. For both TCR sequencing and RNA sequencing, RNA was extracted from PBMCs in TRIzol.

A further study also used this sample, focusing on T cells in Graves' hyperthyroidism and ophthalmopathy.

Material: peripheral blood mononuclear cells (PBMCs), obtained at new diagnosis, from a patient treated with antithyroid drugs. The receptors were gathered from a woman in her late teens or twenties with Graves disease. Donor details come from another sample of the same person, matched by shared clones.

Many counts were recorded for this clonotype. This chain links TRBV12-3 or TRBV12-4 with TRBJ1-1; D unresolved. Trimming left V 6 bases short and J 3 bases short, with 11 bases between. This CDR3 has 13 residues. The CDR3 sequence: CASSLDEDTEAFF. In nucleotides, the CDR3 is TGTGCCAGCAGCCTAGACGAGGACACTGAAGCTTTCTTT.

On this clonotype: Because it lacks the conserved phenylalanine or tryptophan at the end, this CDR3 is likely a read error. It is unclear where the CDR3 begins or ends on the DNA, so no DNA is shown, and the CDR3 is as TCRdb lists it. The V and J genes are TRBV5-1 and TRBJ1-2. In germline, CDR1 is SGHRS, CDR2 YFSETQ. The CDR3 is 14 residues long, counting both termini. This CDR3 is CASSLEGTFYGDTL.

This clonotype was seen many times. The chain joins TRBV29-1 to TRBJ2-7, with TRBD1 matching over 11 bases. With V trimmed by 3 bases and J by 4 bases, 5 bases remained unmatched. There are 14 residues in the CDR3. CDR1 SQVTM and CDR2 ANQGSEA come from the germline V gene. CDR3 DNA sequence: TGCAGCGTTGAGTCGGACAGGGGGCAATACGAGCAGTACTTC. This translates into CSVESDRGQYEQYF.

This CDR3 is CASSNGPDQGLTGRGYTF. CDR3 bases: TGTGCCAGTAGCAATGGACCCGACCAAGGCCTAACGGGCCGTGGCTACACCTTC. The J gene is TRBJ1-2, the V gene TRBV19, with D unresolved. This CDR3 region has 18 residues. Trimming removed 6 bases from V and 7 bases from J, with 30 bases in between. In germline, CDR1 is LNHDA, CDR2 SQIVND (reference sequence).

The CDR3 loop reads CSARPSAVGSPLHF. For the CDR3, the DNA is TGCAGTGCTAGACCATCAGCGGTCGGGTCACCCCTCCACTTT. This chain uses TRBV20-1 with TRBJ1-6; D call uncertain. Germline lookup yields CDR1 DFQATT and CDR2 SNEGSKA (reference sequence). This CDR3 has 14 amino acids. V was pared by 2 bases and J by 10 bases, with 15 bases between.

V and J are TRBV4-3 and TRBJ2-7, with TRBD1 identical over 10 bases. This CDR3 has 15 amino acids. CDR1 and CDR2 (germline): LGHNA, YSLEER. V lost 1 base, J lost 2 bases, and 2 bases stayed unmatched. CDR3 nucleotide sequence: TGCGCCAGCAGCCAAGGGACAGGGGGACCCTACGAGCAGTACTTC. This sequence encodes CASSQGTGGPYEQYF.

This clonotype has ten or more counts. The chain joins TRBV6-5 to TRBJ2-1; 9 nucleotides align to TRBD2. With 0 bases clipped from V and 10 bases from J, the junction kept 13 bases outside the gene matches. CDR3 length: 17 amino acids. Germline lookup yields CDR1 MNHEY and CDR2 SVGAGI. CDR3 DNA sequence: TGTGCCAGCAGTTACTCGTTTAGCGGGGGTGACTTAATGGAGCAGTTCTTC. Its translation is CASSYSFSGGDLMEQFF.

The chain joins TRBV28 to TRBJ2-3; TRBD2 matches 7 bases. Germline V gene lookup returns CDR1 MDHEN and CDR2 SYDVKM. The J segment lost 0 bases and the V segment lost 8 bases, leaving 11 bases of the junction unmatched. This CDR3 spans 16 amino acids. The CDR3 spells CASGTSTSESTDTQYF. The CDR3 nucleotides are TGTGCCAGCGGAACTTCCACTAGCGAAAGCACAGATACGCAGTATTTT.